This TCR beta chain came from a study of regulatory T cells in long-lasting Graves disease. In the study overall: The criterion for persistent Graves' disease was over 5 years of antithyroid drugs with positive TSH receptor antibodies.

Trimming took off 0 bases at V and 5 bases at J, with 15 bases between the two ends. This CDR3 contains 15 residues. CDR1 and CDR2 (germline): SGHRS, YFSETQ. Construction of the TCR beta libraries employed iRepertoire HTBI primers in conjunction with Arm-PCR of CDR3 regions. TCRdb independently ran MiXCR on the multiplex PCR reads; one entry per CDR3 protein. In the table there are about 660,000 distinct CDR3 sequences, 25% to 35% of which are singletons. General study results and limits: With persistent disease, TRBV28, TRBJ1-2 and TRBJ2-5 were the favored segments. Persistent Graves' disease cases displayed lower TCR diversity than newly diagnosed ones.

In the case of this clonotype: Its cognate antigen is unknown.

This sample's time point: persistent/refractory GD, antithyroid drugs over 5 years with positive TRAb. From RNA extracted from PBMCs, the TCR library was made. The sequence derives from a female donor with Graves disease. This specimen consisted of peripheral blood mononuclear cells (PBMCs), obtained when the disease was refractory, from a patient treated with antithyroid drugs. The V gene is TRBV5-1, the J gene TRBJ2-7; D gene unclear. CDR3 DNA: TGCGCCAGCAGCTTGGATAGGATCCAATTACACGAGCAGTACTTC. Translated, it gives CASSLDRIQLHEQYF. Using reference TRBV5-1 and TRBJ2-7 for the parts outside the CDR3, the full variable domain is KAGVTQTPRYLIKTRGQQVTLSCSPISGHRSVSWYQQTPGQGLQFLFEYFSETQRNKGNFPGRFSGRQFSNSRSEMNVSTLELGDSALYLCASSLDRIQLHEQYFGPGTRLTVT.